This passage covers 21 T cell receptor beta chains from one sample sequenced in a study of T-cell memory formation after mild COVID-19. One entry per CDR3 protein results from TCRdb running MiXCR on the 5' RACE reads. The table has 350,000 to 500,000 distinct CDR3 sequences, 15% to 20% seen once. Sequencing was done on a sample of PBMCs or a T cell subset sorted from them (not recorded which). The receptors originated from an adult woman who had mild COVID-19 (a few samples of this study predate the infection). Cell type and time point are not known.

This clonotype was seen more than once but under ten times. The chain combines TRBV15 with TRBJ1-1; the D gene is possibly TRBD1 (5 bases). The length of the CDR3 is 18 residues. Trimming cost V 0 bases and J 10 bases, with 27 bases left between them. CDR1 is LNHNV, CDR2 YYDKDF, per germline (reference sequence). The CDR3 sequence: CATSRDPWSEWQGVTAFF. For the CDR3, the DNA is TGTGCCACCAGCAGAGACCCATGGTCCGAATGGCAGGGTGTGACAGCTTTCTTT.

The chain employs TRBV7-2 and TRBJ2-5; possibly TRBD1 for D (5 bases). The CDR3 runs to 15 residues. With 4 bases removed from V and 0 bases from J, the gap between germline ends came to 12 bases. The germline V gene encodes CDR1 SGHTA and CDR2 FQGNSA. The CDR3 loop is CASSSNRNYQETQYF. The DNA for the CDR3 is TGTGCCAGCAGCTCTAACAGGAATTACCAAGAGACCCAGTACTTC.

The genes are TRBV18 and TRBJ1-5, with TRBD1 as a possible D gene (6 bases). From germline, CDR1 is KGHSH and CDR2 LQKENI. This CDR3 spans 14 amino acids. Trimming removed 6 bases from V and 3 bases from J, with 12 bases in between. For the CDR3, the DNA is TGTGCCAGCTCTGAGGGGGTTAACAATCAGCCCCAGCATTTT. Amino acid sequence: CASSEGVNNQPQHF.

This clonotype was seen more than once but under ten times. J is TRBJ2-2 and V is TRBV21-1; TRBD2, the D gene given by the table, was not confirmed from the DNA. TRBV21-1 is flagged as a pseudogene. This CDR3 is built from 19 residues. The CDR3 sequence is CASSKGSREAGANTGELFF. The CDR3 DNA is TGTGCCAGCAGCAAAGGGTCGAGAGAGGCGGGGGCGAACACCGGGGAGCTGTTTTTT.

The CDR3 DNA is TGTGCCAGCAGCTCTGGACTAGCGGGAGAGAAATACGAGCAGTACTTC. Translated, it gives CASSSGLAGEKYEQYF. The V gene is TRBV12-3 or TRBV12-4, the J gene TRBJ2-7; 13 positions match TRBD2. Trimming cost V 6 bases and J 4 bases; bases outside gene matches: 9. This CDR3 spans 16 amino acids.

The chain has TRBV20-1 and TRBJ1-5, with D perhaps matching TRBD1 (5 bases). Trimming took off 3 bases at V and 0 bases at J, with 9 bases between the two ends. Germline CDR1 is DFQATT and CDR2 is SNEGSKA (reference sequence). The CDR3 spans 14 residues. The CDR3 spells CSASRRDSNQPQHF. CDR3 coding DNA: TGCAGTGCTAGCCGCAGGGATAGCAATCAGCCCCAGCATTTT.

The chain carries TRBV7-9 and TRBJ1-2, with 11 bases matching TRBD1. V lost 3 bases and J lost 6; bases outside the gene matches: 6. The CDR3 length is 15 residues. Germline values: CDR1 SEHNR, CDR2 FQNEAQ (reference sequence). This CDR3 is CASSLAGQGVDGYTF. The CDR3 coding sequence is TGTGCCAGCAGCTTGGCGGGACAGGGGGTCGATGGCTACACCTTC.

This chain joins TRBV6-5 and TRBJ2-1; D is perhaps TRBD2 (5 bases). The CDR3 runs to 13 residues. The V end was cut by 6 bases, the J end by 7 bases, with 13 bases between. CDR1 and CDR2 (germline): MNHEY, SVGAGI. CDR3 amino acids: CASSRLGGNEQFF. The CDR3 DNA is TGTGCCAGCAGCCGACTCGGAGGAAATGAGCAGTTCTTC.

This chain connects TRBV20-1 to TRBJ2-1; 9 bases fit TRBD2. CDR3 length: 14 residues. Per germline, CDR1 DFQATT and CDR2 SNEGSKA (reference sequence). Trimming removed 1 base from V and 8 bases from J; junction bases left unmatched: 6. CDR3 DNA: TGCAGTGCTAGAGTAGGTAGCGGGGGTGATGAGCAGTTCTTC. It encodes CSARVGSGGDEQFF.

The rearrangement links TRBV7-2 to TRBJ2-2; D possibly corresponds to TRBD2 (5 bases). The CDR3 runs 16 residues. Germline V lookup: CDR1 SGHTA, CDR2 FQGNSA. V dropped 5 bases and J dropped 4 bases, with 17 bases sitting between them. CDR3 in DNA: TGTGCCAGCAGCCTTCCCTATAGCGACCTCACCGGGGAGCTGTTTTTT. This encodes CASSLPYSDLTGELFF.

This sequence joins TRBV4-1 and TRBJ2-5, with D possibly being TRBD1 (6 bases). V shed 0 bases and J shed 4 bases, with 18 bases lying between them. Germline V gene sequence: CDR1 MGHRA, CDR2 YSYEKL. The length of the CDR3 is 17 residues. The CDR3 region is CASSQDLGTLGRETQYF. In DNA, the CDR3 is TGCGCCAGCAGCCAAGATCTCGGGACACTGGGGAGAGAGACCCAGTACTTC.

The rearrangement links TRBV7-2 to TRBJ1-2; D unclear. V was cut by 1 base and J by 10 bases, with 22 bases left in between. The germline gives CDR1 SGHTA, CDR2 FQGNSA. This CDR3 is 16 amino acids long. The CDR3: CASSLDPPFVGTHYTF. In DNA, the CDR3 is TGTGCCAGCAGCTTAGATCCCCCCTTCGTGGGCACCCACTACACCTTC.

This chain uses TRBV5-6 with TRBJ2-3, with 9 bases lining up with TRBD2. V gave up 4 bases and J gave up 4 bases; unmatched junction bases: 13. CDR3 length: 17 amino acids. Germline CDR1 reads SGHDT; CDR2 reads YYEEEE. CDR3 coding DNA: TGTGCCAGCAGCACCCTTGCCTGGCGGGGGGGATCAGATACGCAGTATTTT. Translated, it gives CASSTLAWRGGSDTQYF.

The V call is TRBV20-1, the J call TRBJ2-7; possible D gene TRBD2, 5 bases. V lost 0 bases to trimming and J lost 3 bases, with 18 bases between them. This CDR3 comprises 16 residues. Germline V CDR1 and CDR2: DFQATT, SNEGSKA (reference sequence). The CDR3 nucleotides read TGCAGTGCTAGAGATCCTGCTCCCCGGGGTGACTACGAGCAGTACTTC. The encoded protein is CSARDPAPRGDYEQYF.

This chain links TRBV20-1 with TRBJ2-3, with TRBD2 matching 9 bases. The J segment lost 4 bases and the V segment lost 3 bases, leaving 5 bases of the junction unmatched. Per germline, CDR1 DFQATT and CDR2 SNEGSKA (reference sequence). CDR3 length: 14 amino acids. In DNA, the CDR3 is TGCAGTGCTAGGGTAGCGGGGGTACCAGATACGCAGTATTTT. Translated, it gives CSARVAGVPDTQYF.

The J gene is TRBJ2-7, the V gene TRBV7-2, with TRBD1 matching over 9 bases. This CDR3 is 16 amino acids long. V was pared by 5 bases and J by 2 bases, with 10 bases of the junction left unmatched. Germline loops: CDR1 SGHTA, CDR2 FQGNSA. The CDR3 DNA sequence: TGTGCCAGCAGCCCCGGGACAGGGCCTATAACCTACGAGCAGTACTTC. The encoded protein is CASSPGTGPITYEQYF.

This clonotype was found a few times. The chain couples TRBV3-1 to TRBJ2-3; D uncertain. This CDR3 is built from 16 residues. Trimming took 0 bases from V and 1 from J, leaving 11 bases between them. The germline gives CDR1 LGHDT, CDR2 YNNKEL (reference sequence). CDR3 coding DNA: TGTGCCAGCAGCCAAGATGGGTGGCAGGGCACAGATACGCAGTATTTT. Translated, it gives CASSQDGWQGTDTQYF.

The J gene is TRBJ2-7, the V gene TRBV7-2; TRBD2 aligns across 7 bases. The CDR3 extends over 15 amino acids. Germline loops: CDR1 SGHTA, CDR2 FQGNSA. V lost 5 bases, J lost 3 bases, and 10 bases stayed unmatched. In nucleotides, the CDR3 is TGTGCCAGCAGCCAAAGGGGAGGGACGGTCTACGAGCAGTACTTC. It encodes CASSQRGGTVYEQYF. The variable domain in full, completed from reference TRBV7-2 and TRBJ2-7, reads GAGVSQSPSNKVTEKGKDVELRCDPISGHTALYWYRQSLGQGLEFLIYFQGNSAPDKSGLPSDRFSAERTGGSVSTLTIQRTQQEDSAVYLCASSQRGGTVYEQYFGPGTRLTVT.

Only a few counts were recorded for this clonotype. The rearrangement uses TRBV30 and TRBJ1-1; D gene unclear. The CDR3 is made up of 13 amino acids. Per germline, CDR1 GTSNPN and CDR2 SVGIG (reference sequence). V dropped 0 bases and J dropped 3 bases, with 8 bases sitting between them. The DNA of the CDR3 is TGTGCCTGGAGTGTACAGTCCGACACTGAAGCTTTCTTT. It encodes CAWSVQSDTEAFF.

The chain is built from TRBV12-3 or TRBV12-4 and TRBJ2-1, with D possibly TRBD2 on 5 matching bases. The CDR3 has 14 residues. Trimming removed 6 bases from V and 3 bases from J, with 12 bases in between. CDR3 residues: CASSPREDYNEQFF. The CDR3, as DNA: TGTGCCAGCAGCCCGAGGGAAGACTACAATGAGCAGTTCTTC.

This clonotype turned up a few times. The CDR3 nucleotides are TGTGCCTGGGGGTATGGCTACACCTTC. This codes for CAWGYGYTF. The chain uses TRBV30 and TRBJ1-2; D not certain. CDR1 GTSNPN and CDR2 SVGIG come from the germline V gene (reference sequence). V lost 5 bases and J 5 bases, leaving 3 bases between the germline ends. The CDR3 contains 9 residues.